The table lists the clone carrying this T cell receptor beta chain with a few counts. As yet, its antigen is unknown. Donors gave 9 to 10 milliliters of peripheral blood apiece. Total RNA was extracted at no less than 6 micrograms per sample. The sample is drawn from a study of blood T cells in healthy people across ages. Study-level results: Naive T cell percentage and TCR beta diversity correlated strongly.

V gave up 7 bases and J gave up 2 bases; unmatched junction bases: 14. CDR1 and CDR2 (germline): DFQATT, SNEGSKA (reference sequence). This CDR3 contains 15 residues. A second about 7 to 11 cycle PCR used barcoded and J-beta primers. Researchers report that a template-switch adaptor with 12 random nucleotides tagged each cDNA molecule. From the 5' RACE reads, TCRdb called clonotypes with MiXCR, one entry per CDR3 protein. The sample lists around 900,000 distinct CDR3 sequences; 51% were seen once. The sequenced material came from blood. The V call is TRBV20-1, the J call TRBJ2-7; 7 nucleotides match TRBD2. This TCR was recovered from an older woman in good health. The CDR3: CSVWEGLELTYEQYF. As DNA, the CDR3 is TGCAGTGTGTGGGAGGGCCTAGAGCTTACCTACGAGCAGTACTTC.